This TCR beta chain was observed in a study of response to subunit inactivated influenza vaccine. Study-wide findings and caveats: Authors suggested each seasonal influenza vaccination recruits few new T cells.

Germline V lookup: CDR1 MNHEY, CDR2 SVGAGI. The CDR3 extends over 10 amino acids. With 10 bases removed from V and 6 bases from J, the gap between germline ends came to 8 bases. TCRdb re-derived calls from the RT-PCR reads in MiXCR, one entry per CDR3 protein. The sample lists fewer than 250,000 distinct CDR3 sequences, under 15% occurring once. This clonotype was seen a handful of times. Its antigen is unidentified. Sequencing was performed on CD8+ T cells sorted from PBMCs, taken about 5 days after vaccination. This receptor was identified in a man aged 45 to 65 who received an inactivated influenza vaccine. The chain recombines TRBV6-5 with TRBJ2-3; D not resolved. DNA of the CDR3: TGTGCCACGATGGGGGATACGCAGTATTTT. This encodes CATMGDTQYF.